Detailed here is one T cell receptor beta chain. This entry belongs to a study of blood T cell repertoires in COVID-19. Across the study: Samples came from the United States, Italy and Spain, spanning acute and convalescent COVID-19. In each case, the material was cDNA or gDNA derived from T cells, B-cell-depleted T cells, or PBMCs.

The CDR3 totals 16 residues. V lost 5 bases to trimming and J lost 3 bases, with 17 bases between them. In germline, CDR1 is MNHEY, CDR2 SVGEGT. In the authors' workflow: From reference gene primer amplification, estimates of nucleated cell counts were derived. Assay used: immunoSEQ multiplex PCR; TCRdb lists only in-frame clones, some missing. V and J calls and clone size are copied from that table; D and trimming were computed from the DNA. Of roughly 230,000 clones listed, around 90% are singletons. The sample comprised peripheral blood. J is TRBJ2-4 and V is TRBV6-2 or TRBV6-3, with a possible D match to TRBD2 (7 bases). The receptor was derived from a woman aged 55-75 years with COVID-19, enrolled during active disease. CDR3 bases: TGTGCCAGCAGTACTGAGCGGGGAGGGGGCAAAAACATTCAGTACTTC. Its protein is CASSTERGGGKNIQYF.